This T cell receptor beta chain was recorded in a study of blood T cell repertoires in COVID-19. Only in-frame clones appear in the TCRdb table, and some are missing; sequencing was by immunoSEQ multiplex PCR. The sample carries around 130,000 clones, approximately 85% recorded once. Per the germline V gene, CDR1 is SGHDN and CDR2 is FVKESK. This CDR3 region has 13 residues. V shed 1 base and J shed 7 bases, with 7 bases lying between them. Sample: peripheral blood. The clonotype originates from a human donor in a cohort sampled during active COVID-19. This chain uses TRBV14 with TRBJ2-2; a weak D match, TRBD2 (5 bases). DNA for the CDR3: TGTGCCAGCAGCCAAGGGACTGTCGGGGAGCTGTTTTTT. As protein: CASSQGTVGELFF.